This TCR beta chain emerged from a study of blood T cell repertoires in COVID-19. Study in general: Researchers got acute and convalescent COVID-19 samples from the United States, Italy and Spain. The analysed material was cDNA or gDNA that came from T cells, B-cell-depleted T cells, or PBMCs.

Per the original methods: Reference gene primer amplification gave estimated nucleated cell counts. Generated by immunoSEQ multiplex PCR, the TCRdb table keeps only in-frame clones and is missing some. D and trimming were read from the DNA, whereas the V and J calls and clone size are those reported in that table. The data show over 85,000 clones, with around 68% seen just once and under 10% held by the top ten. This clone was recorded a few times. Sequences were obtained from peripheral blood. This TCR was recovered from a woman aged 60-75 years with acute or convalescent COVID-19.

This chain's CDR3 is CASSYRTGSYGYTF. Here the CDR3 DNA reads TGTGCCAGCAGTTATCGGACAGGCAGCTATGGCTACACCTTC. The chain recombines TRBV6-6 with TRBJ1-2, with TRBD1 matching over 7 bases. J lost 4 bases, V lost 3 bases, and 5 bases had no gene match. Germline V gene lookup returns CDR1 MNHNY and CDR2 SVGAGI (reference sequence). The CDR3 covers 14 residues.